The 23 T cell receptor beta chains listed next were all sequenced from one sample in a study of T cells in Graves' hyperthyroidism and ophthalmopathy. The source material, RNA transcripts, was used to amplify TCR beta CDR3 regions. During a first-round RT-PCR of the TCR CDR3, the HTBI primer set was used. MiXCR was run by TCRdb on the multiplex PCR reads, yielding one entry per CDR3 protein. The data hold 800,000 or so distinct CDR3 sequences, with 35% to 40% observed a single time. The material sequenced was blood. Source of these receptors: a man between 18 and 35 years old with Graves' hyperthyroidism.

The chain is built from TRBV14 and TRBJ1-4; 7 bases match TRBD1. Trimming at V came to 4 bases and at J to 7 bases, leaving 9 bases not matched to a gene. In germline, CDR1 is SGHDN, CDR2 FVKESK. This CDR3 contains 15 residues. The chain's CDR3 is CASSRFQGVAEKLFF. The DNA of the CDR3 is TGTGCCAGCAGCCGATTTCAGGGGGTTGCTGAAAAACTGTTTTTT.

This clonotype has at least ten counts. The CDR3 DNA follows: TGTGCCAGCAGCCCCCTGGACATGCCCTACTATGGCTACACCTTC. Protein: CASSPLDMPYYGYTF. The genes are TRBV14 and TRBJ1-2, with TRBD1 as a possible D gene (5 bases). V was clipped by 4 bases and J by 3 bases, with 15 bases between them. Germline CDR1 SGHDN, CDR2 FVKESK. The CDR3 is 15 residues long.

This rearrangement joins TRBV20-1 to TRBJ1-2; D remains unclear. The CDR3 sequence is 14 residues long. Germline V gene sequence: CDR1 DFQATT, CDR2 SNEGSKA (reference sequence). V shed 6 bases and J shed 1 base, with 15 bases lying between them. The CDR3, as DNA: TGCAGTGCCAGCTCCCTCGGGAGTAACTATGGCTACACCTTC. Its translation: CSASSLGSNYGYTF.

This clonotype occurred many times. The chain couples TRBV5-5 to TRBJ1-5, with 9 bases that match TRBD1. The V gene's germline CDR1 is SGHKS and CDR2 YYEKEE (reference sequence). Trimming took 3 bases from V and 0 from J; bases not matched to a gene: 7. The CDR3 loop spans 17 amino acids. The CDR3 region is CASSSGTGTYSNQPQHF. The CDR3 region has the DNA TGTGCCAGCAGCTCCGGGACAGGGACTTATAGCAATCAGCCCCAGCATTTT.

The rearrangement uses TRBV3-1 and TRBJ2-5; TRBD2 agrees at 9 bases. The CDR3 totals 13 residues. From germline, CDR1 is LGHDT and CDR2 YNNKEL (reference sequence). V shed 4 bases, J shed 9 bases, and the junction held 6 bases outside the gene matches. The chain's CDR3 is CASSLTTSGSQYF. In DNA form, the CDR3 reads TGTGCCAGCAGCCTGACGACTAGCGGCTCCCAGTACTTC.

This chain connects TRBV7-9 to TRBJ2-7, with D perhaps matching TRBD1 (6 bases). V shed 2 bases and J shed 7 bases, with 15 bases lying between them. This CDR3 is built from 14 residues. The germline CDR1 and CDR2 sequences are SEHNR and FQNEAQ (reference sequence). The CDR3 sequence is CASSLPGQPGEQYF. CDR3 coding DNA: TGTGCCAGCAGCTTACCGGGACAACCGGGGGAGCAGTACTTC.

The J gene is TRBJ1-4, the V gene TRBV7-2; maybe TRBD1 (5 bases). V lost 2 bases, J lost 0 bases, and 13 bases lay in between. CDR3 length: 17 residues. Germline V gene data show CDR1 as SGHTA and CDR2 as FQGNSA. CDR3 sequence (DNA): TGTGCCAGCAGCTTAACTGCCGGGACTGCAACTAATGAAAAACTGTTTTTT. This encodes CASSLTAGTATNEKLFF.

Concerning this clonotype itself: The junction does not match germline at one end; this may be a read error. The chain employs TRBV7-2 and TRBJ2-7; 7 positions match TRBD1. Germline loops: CDR1 SGHTA, CDR2 FQGNSA. The CDR3 spans 15 residues. This chain's CDR3 is CASSQVGGPGDEQYF. For the CDR3, the DNA is TGCGCCAGCAGCCAAGTAGGGGGCCCCGGGGACGAGCAGTACTTC. The full variable domain, with the rest looked up from reference TRBV7-2 and TRBJ2-7, is GAGVSQSPSNKVTEKGKDVELRCDPISGHTALYWYRQSLGQGLEFLIYFQGNSAPDKSGLPSDRFSAERTGGSVSTLTIQRTQQEDSAVYLCASSQVGGPGDEQYFGPGTRLTVT.

The rearrangement links TRBV9 to TRBJ1-2, with D perhaps matching TRBD1 (5 bases). CDR3 length equals 10 residues. Trimming removed 3 bases at V and 11 bases at J, with 8 bases between. Looked up from germline, CDR1 is SGDLS and CDR2 is YYNGEE. For the CDR3, the DNA is TGTGCCAGCAGCGCCCAGGGTTACACCTTC. This translates into CASSAQGYTF.

The sample holds many counts of this clonotype. The J gene is TRBJ2-7, the V gene TRBV12-3 or TRBV12-4; D is unresolved. The length of the CDR3 is 13 residues. V lost 6 bases to trimming and J lost 4 bases, with 13 bases between them. The CDR3 sequence: CASSSGVGYEQYF. In DNA, the CDR3 is TGTGCCAGCAGCTCTGGAGTCGGGTACGAGCAGTACTTC.

The genes are TRBV7-9 and TRBJ2-6; no definite D call. CDR3 length: 16 amino acids. CDR1 SEHNR and CDR2 FQNEAQ come from the germline V gene (reference sequence). V gave up 7 bases and J gave up 4 bases, with 17 bases separating them. CDR3 coding DNA: TGTGCCAGCACCCCTCTGGTAGCTGGAGGGGCCAACGTCCTGACTTTC. This translates into CASTPLVAGGANVLTF.

This clonotype was detected ten times or more. The V gene is TRBV7-9, the J gene TRBJ1-4, with D possibly TRBD1 on 5 matching bases. Germline-derived CDR1 and CDR2 are SEHNR and FQNEAQ (reference sequence). Trimming removed 0 bases from V and 8 bases from J, with 16 bases in between. This CDR3 is 16 amino acids long. Here the CDR3 reads CASSLAARCRGEKLFF. In DNA, the CDR3 is TGTGCCAGCAGCTTAGCGGCTAGGTGCCGGGGGGAAAAACTGTTTTTT.

J is TRBJ2-1 and V is TRBV2, with D hard to call. Germline loops: CDR1 SNHLY, CDR2 FYNNEI. Trimming removed 1 base from V and 2 bases from J, with 9 bases in between. This CDR3 contains 15 residues. In nucleotides, the CDR3 is TGTGCCAGCAGTGAAGAAGCCTCTACCTACAATGAGCAGTTCTTC. Protein sequence: CASSEEASTYNEQFF.

Notes on this clonotype: At one end, the junction sequence differs from germline, possibly due to a read error. This chain links TRBV5-4 with TRBJ1-4, with D unresolved. The CDR3 extends over 10 amino acids. Germline V CDR1 and CDR2: SGHNT, YYREEE (reference sequence). The CDR3 region is CVSSFGKLFF. As DNA, the CDR3 is TGTGTCAGCAGCTTTGGAAAACTGTTTTTT.

V gene TRBV6-1 combines with J gene TRBJ1-1, with no clear D. With 10 bases removed from V and 1 base from J, the gap between germline ends came to 13 bases. Germline lookup yields CDR1 MNHNS and CDR2 SASEGT. The CDR3 runs to 13 residues. The CDR3 DNA sequence: TGTGCCAACATTCCCCCAGCGAACACTGAAGCTTTCTTT. Translated, it gives CANIPPANTEAFF.

This clonotype was observed a handful of times. CDR3 bases: TGTGCCAGTAGTCCCCGACAGGGGGGAAGAACTGAAGCTTTCTTT. This codes for CASSPRQGGRTEAFF. The gene calls are TRBV19 and TRBJ1-1, with 9 bases identical to TRBD1. The length of the CDR3 is 15 residues. CDR1 and CDR2 (germline): LNHDA, SQIVND (reference sequence). V was clipped by 5 bases and J by 5 bases; unmatched bases: 9.

The table lists this clonotype with a few counts. This rearrangement joins TRBV19 to TRBJ2-2; 7 positions agree with TRBD1. The CDR3 is 17 amino acids. With 3 bases clipped from V and 3 bases from J, the junction kept 10 bases outside the gene matches. Germline CDR1 reads LNHDA; CDR2 reads SQIVND (reference sequence). DNA of the CDR3: TGTGCCAGTAGTATCGATAGACAGGGTGTTTACACCGGGGAGCTGTTTTTT. As protein: CASSIDRQGVYTGELFF.

This sequence joins TRBV27 and TRBJ2-5; 7 bases fit TRBD2. CDR1 and CDR2 (germline): MNHEY, SMNVEV (reference sequence). The CDR3 has 15 amino acids. Trimming cost V 3 bases and J 2 bases; bases outside gene matches: 6. CDR3: CASSLVASGQETQYF. DNA for the CDR3: TGTGCCAGCAGTTTGGTTGCTAGCGGTCAAGAGACCCAGTACTTC.

About this clonotype itself: This could be a read error, since a much larger clone is one nucleotide away. The rearrangement links TRBV2 to TRBJ1-5; D is undetermined. The CDR3 has 16 residues. The V gene lost 7 bases and the J gene lost 0 bases, with 16 bases spanning the gap. Germline V gene data show CDR1 as SNHLY and CDR2 as FYNNEI. The CDR3 protein is CASTGWGRDSNQPQHF. CDR3 nucleotides: TGTGCCAGCACCGGGTGGGGTAGGGATAGCAATCAGCCCCAGCATTTT.

This clonotype has a handful of counts. The genes are TRBV15 and TRBJ2-7; weak D call: TRBD2 (5 bases). Germline V gene lookup returns CDR1 LNHNV and CDR2 YYDKDF (reference sequence). The CDR3 covers 14 residues. V lost 5 bases and J 2 bases, leaving 13 bases between the germline ends. This CDR3 is CATSSRGGTYEQYF. For the CDR3, the DNA is TGTGCCACCAGCTCCCGGGGTGGAACCTACGAGCAGTACTTC.

This clonotype was recorded at least ten times. The genes are TRBV20-1 and TRBJ2-7, with a tentative D call TRBD2 (5 bases). V was pared by 6 bases and J by 1 base, with 16 bases between. This CDR3 is built from 14 residues. Germline CDR1 DFQATT, CDR2 SNEGSKA (reference sequence). CDR3 DNA: TGCAGTGCCGAGGGCGGGCTGTTATCCTACGAGCAGTACTTC. Encoded protein: CSAEGGLLSYEQYF.

This clonotype was counted a few times. The chain carries TRBV5-1 and TRBJ1-1, with D uncertain. The CDR3 length is 15 residues. With 2 bases removed from V and 3 bases from J, the gap between germline ends came to 14 bases. Per germline, CDR1 SGHRS and CDR2 YFSETQ. The CDR3 DNA reads as TGCGCCAGCAGCTTAGTCAGCCTGAGGGACACTGAAGCTTTCTTT. Amino acids: CASSLVSLRDTEAFF.

This clonotype was picked up many times. The gene calls are TRBV29-1 and TRBJ2-3; D not certain. Trimming removed 7 bases from V and 6 bases from J, with 11 bases in between. This CDR3 region has 11 residues. Germline V gene lookup returns CDR1 SQVTM and CDR2 ANQGSEA. CDR3 coding DNA: TGCAGCGCTACCAGCCAGGATACGCAGTATTTT. Encoded protein: CSATSQDTQYF.